A selection of T cell receptor beta chains follows, all from one sample in a study of T-cell memory formation after mild COVID-19. From the 5' RACE reads, TCRdb called clonotypes with MiXCR, one entry per CDR3 protein. The sample contains about 400,000 distinct CDR3 sequences, 20% to 30% of which appear only once. Specimen: PBMCs or a T cell subset sorted from them (not recorded which). Receptors were obtained from an adult woman who had mild COVID-19 (a few samples of this study predate the infection). Cell type and time point are not known. Each CDR3 is given with its conserved first and last residue.

CDR3	V	J
CASSFSGTYEQYF	TRBV12-3/TRBV12-4	TRBJ2-7
CASSSTNQPQHF	TRBV12-3/TRBV12-4	TRBJ1-5
CASSFSGATDTQYF	TRBV5-5	TRBJ2-3
CATSIRDRGARNTEAFF	TRBV15	TRBJ1-1
CASSLVASGGERYEQYF	TRBV7-6	TRBJ2-7
CASSPGTDLQPQHF	TRBV5-1	TRBJ1-5
CASSSRPGANPDTQYF	TRBV7-3	TRBJ2-3
CASSAGWPTNEKLFF	TRBV12-3/TRBV12-4	TRBJ1-4
CASSWTVSQETQYF	TRBV7-9	TRBJ2-5
CASSFPRGETQYF	TRBV7-2	TRBJ2-5
CASSRDYASYEQYF	TRBV3-1	TRBJ2-7
CASSRIGESYGYTF	TRBV7-2	TRBJ1-2
CASSFSGAQWDEQYF	TRBV12-3/TRBV12-4	TRBJ2-7
CASSLGPGQGVGELFF	TRBV5-1	TRBJ2-2
CASSLALASTDTQYF	TRBV7-6	TRBJ2-3
CASSPDYINEQYF	TRBV11-2	TRBJ2-7
CASSLLNRGEAFF	TRBV7-2	TRBJ1-1
CASSYGRANQPQHF	TRBV6-5	TRBJ1-5
CASSPPRLGGTSTYEQYF	TRBV12-3/TRBV12-4	TRBJ2-7